The clone carrying this T cell receptor (beta chain) showed up just once. Its matching antigen is unknown. This sample stems from a study of T cells in tuberculosis. The study, taken as a whole, reports: Smaller alpha distances in active tuberculosis partly reflected shorter CDR3-alpha lengths.

The trim removed 0 bases at V and 6 bases at J, leaving 4 bases unmatched. Per the germline V gene, CDR1 is SGHKS and CDR2 is YYEKEE (reference sequence). The length of the CDR3 is 15 residues. Sequencing was performed with immunoSEQ multiplex PCR; in TCRdb, only in-frame clones are kept and a portion is missing. The sample carries roughly 45,000 clones, roughly 94% recorded once. The V gene is TRBV5-5, the J gene TRBJ2-1; TRBD2 matches 9 bases. The receptor comes from a donor between 10 and 35 years old with latent tuberculosis or without tuberculosis infection. Some clones in this sample may be carry-over from other donors' samples. The material sequenced was PBMCs. This CDR3 reads CASSLVLAGFNEQFF. DNA of the CDR3: TGTGCCAGCAGCTTGGTCCTAGCGGGGTTCAATGAGCAGTTCTTC. Full variable domain (remainder filled in from reference TRBV5-5 and TRBJ2-1): DAGVTQSPTHLIKTRGQQVTLRCSPISGHKSVSWYQQVLGQGPQFIFQYYEKEERGRGNFPDRFSARQFPNYSSELNVNALLLGDSALYLCASSLVLAGFNEQFFGPGTRLTVL.